The entry below describes one T cell receptor beta chain. The data belong to a study of T cell repertoires in cytomegalovirus infection. CDR3 length: 15 residues. Deletions cut 2 bases from V and 4 bases from J, with 14 bases between. The V gene's germline CDR1 is SNHLY and CDR2 FYNNEI. TCRdb re-analysed the reads in MiXCR, keeping a single row per CDR3 protein. The table includes some 320,000 distinct CDR3 sequences, 9.5% detected once. The sequence came from a human donor in good health (CMV status not recorded). Some clones in this sample may be carry-over from other donors' samples. The sequenced material came from PBMCs. The chain joins TRBV2 to TRBJ1-1; D call uncertain. CDR3: CASSEFSPKGTEAFF. In nucleotides, the CDR3 is TGTGCCAGCAGTGAATTTTCCCCAAAAGGCACTGAAGCTTTCTTT.